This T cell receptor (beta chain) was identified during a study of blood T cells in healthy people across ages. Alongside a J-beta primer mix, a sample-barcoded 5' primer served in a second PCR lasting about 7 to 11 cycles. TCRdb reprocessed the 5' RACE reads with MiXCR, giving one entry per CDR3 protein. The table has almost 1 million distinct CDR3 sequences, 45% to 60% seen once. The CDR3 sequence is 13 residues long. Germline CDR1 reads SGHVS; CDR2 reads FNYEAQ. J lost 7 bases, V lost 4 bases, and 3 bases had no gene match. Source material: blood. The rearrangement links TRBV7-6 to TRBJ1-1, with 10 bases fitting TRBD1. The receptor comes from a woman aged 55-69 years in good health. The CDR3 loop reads CASSWDRGGEAFF. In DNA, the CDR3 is TGTGCCAGCAGCTGGGACAGGGGAGGTGAAGCTTTCTTT.